The subject of this entry is one T cell receptor (beta chain). This may stem from a read error, because a much larger clone lies one nucleotide away. The sample originates from a study of blood T cells in healthy people across ages. The CDR3 is 14 amino acids. CDR1 and CDR2 (germline): MDHEN, SYDVKM. V was clipped by 11 bases and J by 0 bases, with 15 bases between them. A second about 7 to 11 cycle PCR used barcoded and J-beta primers. MiXCR, applied by TCRdb to the 5' RACE reads, yields one record per CDR3 protein. The sample includes approximately 960,000 distinct CDR3 sequences, roughly 29% of them seen just once. These data are also associated with another study on T cells of mothers and their children.

The receptor was isolated from a woman between 40 and 55 years old in good health. The sequenced sample consisted of blood. This sequence joins TRBV28 and TRBJ2-3; D is possibly TRBD2 (5 bases). CDR3 nucleotide sequence: TGTGCCGTTTCTAGCTTCCTTAGCACAGATACGCAGTATTTT. This translates into CAVSSFLSTDTQYF.